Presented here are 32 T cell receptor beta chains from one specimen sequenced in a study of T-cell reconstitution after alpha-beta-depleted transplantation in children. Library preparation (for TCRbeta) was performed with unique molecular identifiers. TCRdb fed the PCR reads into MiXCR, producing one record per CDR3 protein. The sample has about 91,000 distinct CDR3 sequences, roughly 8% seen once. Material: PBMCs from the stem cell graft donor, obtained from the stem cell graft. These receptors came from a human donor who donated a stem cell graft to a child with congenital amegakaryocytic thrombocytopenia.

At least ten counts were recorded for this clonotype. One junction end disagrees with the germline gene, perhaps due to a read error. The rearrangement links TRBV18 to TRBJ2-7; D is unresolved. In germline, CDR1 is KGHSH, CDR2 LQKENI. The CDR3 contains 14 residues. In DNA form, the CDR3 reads TGTGACAGCTCACCATCTAGGAGCTCCTACGAGCAGTACTTC. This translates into CDSSPSRSSYEQYF. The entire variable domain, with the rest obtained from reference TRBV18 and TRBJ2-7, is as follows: NAGVMQNPRHLVRRRGQEARLRCSPMKGHSHVYWYRQLPEEGLKFMVYLQKENIIDESGMPKERFSAEFPKEGPSILRIQQVVRGDSAAYFCDSSPSRSSYEQYFGPGTRLTVT.

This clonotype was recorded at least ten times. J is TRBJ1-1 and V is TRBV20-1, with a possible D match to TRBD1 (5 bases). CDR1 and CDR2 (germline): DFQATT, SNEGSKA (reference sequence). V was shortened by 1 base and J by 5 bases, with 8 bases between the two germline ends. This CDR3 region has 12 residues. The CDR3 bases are TGCAGTGCTAGAGCCGGGGGGACTGAAGCTTTCTTT. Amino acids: CSARAGGTEAFF.

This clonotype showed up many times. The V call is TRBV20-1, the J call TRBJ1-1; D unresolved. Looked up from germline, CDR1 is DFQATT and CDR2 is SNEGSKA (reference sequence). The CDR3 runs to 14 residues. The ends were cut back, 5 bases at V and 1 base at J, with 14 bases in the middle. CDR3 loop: CSADPISGNTEAFF. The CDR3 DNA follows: TGCAGTGCTGATCCGATCTCGGGGAACACTGAAGCTTTCTTT.

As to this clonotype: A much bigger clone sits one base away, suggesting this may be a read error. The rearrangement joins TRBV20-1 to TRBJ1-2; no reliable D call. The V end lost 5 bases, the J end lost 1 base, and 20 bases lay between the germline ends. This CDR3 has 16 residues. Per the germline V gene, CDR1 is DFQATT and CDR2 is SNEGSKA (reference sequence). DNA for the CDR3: TGCAGTGCTTCATCCACAGCGCCATCCCTTAACTATGGCTACACCTTC. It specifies CSASSTAPSLNYGYTF.

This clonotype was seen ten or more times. CDR3 bases: TGCGCCAGCAGCCACGGGGCCAAAAACATTCAGTACTTC. This translates into CASSHGAKNIQYF. The rearrangement links TRBV4-1 to TRBJ2-4, with D uncertain. This CDR3 has 13 residues. Germline V CDR1 and CDR2: MGHRA, YSYEKL. V was clipped by 3 bases and J by 1 base, with 4 bases between them.

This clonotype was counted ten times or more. The CDR3 sequence is CASSSLTSGLYNEQFF. The DNA for the CDR3 is TGTGCCAGCAGCTCTTTGACTAGCGGGCTTTACAATGAGCAGTTCTTC. This chain uses TRBV5-5 with TRBJ2-1; 10 nucleotides match TRBD2. CDR3 size: 16 residues. Germline V gene lookup returns CDR1 SGHKS and CDR2 YYEKEE (reference sequence). V lost 3 bases and J lost 4; bases outside the gene matches: 7. Full variable domain (rest looked up from reference TRBV5-5 and TRBJ2-1): DAGVTQSPTHLIKTRGQQVTLRCSPISGHKSVSWYQQVLGQGPQFIFQYYEKEERGRGNFPDRFSARQFPNYSSELNVNALLLGDSALYLCASSSLTSGLYNEQFFGPGTRLTVL.

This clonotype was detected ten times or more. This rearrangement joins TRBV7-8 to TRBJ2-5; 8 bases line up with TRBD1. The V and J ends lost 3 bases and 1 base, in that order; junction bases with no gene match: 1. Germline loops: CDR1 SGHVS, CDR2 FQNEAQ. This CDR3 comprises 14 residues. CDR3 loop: CASSFQGAQETQYF. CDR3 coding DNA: TGTGCCAGCAGCTTCCAGGGGGCCCAAGAGACCCAGTACTTC.

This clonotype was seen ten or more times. The CDR3 is CSVGKGGGTDTQYF. The CDR3 DNA follows: TGCAGCGTTGGCAAGGGTGGGGGCACAGATACGCAGTATTTT. This chain connects TRBV29-1 to TRBJ2-3, with D unclear. This CDR3 is 14 amino acids long. The germline CDR1 and CDR2 sequences are SQVTM and ANQGSEA. The V and J ends lost 4 bases and 1 base respectively, with 12 bases between them.

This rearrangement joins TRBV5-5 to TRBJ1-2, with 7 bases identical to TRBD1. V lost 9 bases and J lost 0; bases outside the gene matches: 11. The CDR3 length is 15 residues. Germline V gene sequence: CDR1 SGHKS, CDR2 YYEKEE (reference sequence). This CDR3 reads CAMGGGGTANYGYTF. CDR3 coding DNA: TGTGCCATGGGCGGTGGGGGGACAGCTAACTATGGCTACACCTTC.

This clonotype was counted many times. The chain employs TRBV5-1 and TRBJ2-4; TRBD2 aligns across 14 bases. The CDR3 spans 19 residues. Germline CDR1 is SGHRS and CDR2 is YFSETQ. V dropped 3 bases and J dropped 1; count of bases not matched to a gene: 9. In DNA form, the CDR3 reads TGCGCCAGCAGCTCTTATACGGGACTAGCGGGAGACGCCAAAAACATTCAGTACTTC. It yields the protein CASSSYTGLAGDAKNIQYF.

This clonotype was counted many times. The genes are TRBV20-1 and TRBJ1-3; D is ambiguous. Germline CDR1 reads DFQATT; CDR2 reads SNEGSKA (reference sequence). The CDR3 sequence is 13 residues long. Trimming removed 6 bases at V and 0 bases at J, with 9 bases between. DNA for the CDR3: TGCAGTGCCGTGTACACCTCTGGAAACACCATATATTTT. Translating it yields CSAVYTSGNTIYF.

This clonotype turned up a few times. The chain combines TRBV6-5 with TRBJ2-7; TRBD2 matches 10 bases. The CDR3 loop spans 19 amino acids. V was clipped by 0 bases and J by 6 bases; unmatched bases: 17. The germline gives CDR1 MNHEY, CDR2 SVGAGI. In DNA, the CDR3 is TGTGCCAGCAGTTACTCGATAGCGTCTAGCGGGGGCCCGGGGGGCGAGCAGTACTTC. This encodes CASSYSIASSGGPGGEQYF.

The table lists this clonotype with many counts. CDR3 amino acids: CSATTDSPYEQYF. CDR3 in DNA: TGCAGTGCCACGACAGACTCCCCCTACGAGCAGTACTTC. The chain carries TRBV20-1 and TRBJ2-7; D perhaps matches TRBD1 (5 bases). CDR1 is DFQATT and CDR2 is SNEGSKA in the germline V gene (reference sequence). Trimming pared 6 bases from V and 2 bases from J, leaving 14 bases between. The CDR3 runs 13 residues.

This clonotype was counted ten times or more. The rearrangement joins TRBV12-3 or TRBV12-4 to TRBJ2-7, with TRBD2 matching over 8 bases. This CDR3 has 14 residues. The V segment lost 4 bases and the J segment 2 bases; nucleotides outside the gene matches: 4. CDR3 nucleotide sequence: TGTGCCAGCAGTTCCAGCGGGGGCACCTACGAGCAGTACTTC. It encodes CASSSSGGTYEQYF.

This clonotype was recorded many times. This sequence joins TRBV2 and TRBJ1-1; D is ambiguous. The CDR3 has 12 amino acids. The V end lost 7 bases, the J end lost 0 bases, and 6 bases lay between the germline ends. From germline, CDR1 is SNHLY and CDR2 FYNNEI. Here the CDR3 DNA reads TGTGCCAGCATCTTCGTGAACACTGAAGCTTTCTTT. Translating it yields CASIFVNTEAFF.

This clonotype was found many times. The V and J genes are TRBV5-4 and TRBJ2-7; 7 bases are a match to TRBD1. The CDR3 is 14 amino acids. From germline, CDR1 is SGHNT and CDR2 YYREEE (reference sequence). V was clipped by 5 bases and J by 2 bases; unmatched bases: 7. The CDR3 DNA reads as TGTGCCAGCAGGACAGGGTTATCGACCTACGAGCAGTACTTC. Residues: CASRTGLSTYEQYF. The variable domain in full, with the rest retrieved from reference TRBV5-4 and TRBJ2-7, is ETGVTQSPTHLIKTRGQQVTLRCSSQSGHNTVSWYQQALGQGPQFIFQYYREEENGRGNFPPRFSGLQFPNYSSELNVNALELDDSALYLCASRTGLSTYEQYFGPGTRLTVT.

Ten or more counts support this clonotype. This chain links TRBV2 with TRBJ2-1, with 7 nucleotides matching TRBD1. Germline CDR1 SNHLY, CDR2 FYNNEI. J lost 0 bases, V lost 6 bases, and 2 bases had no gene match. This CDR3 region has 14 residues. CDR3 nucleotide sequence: TGTGCCAGCAGACAGGGGAGCTCCTACAATGAGCAGTTCTTC. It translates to CASRQGSSYNEQFF.

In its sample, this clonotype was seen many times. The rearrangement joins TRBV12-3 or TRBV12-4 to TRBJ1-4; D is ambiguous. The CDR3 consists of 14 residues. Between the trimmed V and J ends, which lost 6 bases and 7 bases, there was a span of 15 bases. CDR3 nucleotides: TGTGCCAGCAGACTAGTCGAAAAGGGTGAAAAACTGTTTTTT. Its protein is CASRLVEKGEKLFF.

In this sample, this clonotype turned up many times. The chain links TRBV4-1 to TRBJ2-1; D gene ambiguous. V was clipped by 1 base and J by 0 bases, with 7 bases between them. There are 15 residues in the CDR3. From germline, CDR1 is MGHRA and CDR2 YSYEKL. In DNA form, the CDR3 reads TGCGCCAGCAGCCAAGCGCAAAGCTCCTACAATGAGCAGTTCTTC. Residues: CASSQAQSSYNEQFF.

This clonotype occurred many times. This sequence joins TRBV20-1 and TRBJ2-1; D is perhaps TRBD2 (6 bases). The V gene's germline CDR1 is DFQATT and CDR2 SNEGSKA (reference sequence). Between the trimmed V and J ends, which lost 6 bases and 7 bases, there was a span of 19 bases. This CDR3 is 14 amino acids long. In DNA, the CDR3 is TGCAGTGCCCACTCGGGACTCACGGGGAATGAGCAGTTCTTC. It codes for CSAHSGLTGNEQFF.

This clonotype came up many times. The CDR3: CASSLDPGSVNEQFF. The CDR3 bases are TGTGCCAGCAGCTTAGACCCAGGATCTGTCAATGAGCAGTTCTTC. V is TRBV7-2 and J is TRBJ2-1; D ambiguous. Germline CDR1 reads SGHTA; CDR2 reads FQGNSA. V gave up 1 base and J gave up 6 bases, with 13 bases separating them. This CDR3 is built from 15 residues.

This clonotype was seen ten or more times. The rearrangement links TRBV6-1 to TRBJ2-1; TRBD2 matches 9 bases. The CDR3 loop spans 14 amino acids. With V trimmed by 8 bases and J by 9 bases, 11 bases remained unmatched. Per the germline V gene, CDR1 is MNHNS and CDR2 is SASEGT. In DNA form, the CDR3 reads TGTGCCAGCGGTGGGTGGCGGGGGGGCCTTGAGCAGTTCTTC. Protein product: CASGGWRGGLEQFF.

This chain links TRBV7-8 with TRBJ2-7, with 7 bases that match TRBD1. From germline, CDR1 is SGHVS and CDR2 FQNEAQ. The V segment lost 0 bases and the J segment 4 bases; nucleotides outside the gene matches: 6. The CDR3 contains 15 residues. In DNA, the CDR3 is TGTGCCAGCAGCTTAGCCTCTAGGGGGCATTACGAGCAGTACTTC. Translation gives CASSLASRGHYEQYF. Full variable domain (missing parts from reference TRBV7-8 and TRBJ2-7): GAGVSQSPRYKVAKRGQDVALRCDPISGHVSLFWYQQALGQGPEFLTYFQNEAQLDKSGLPSDRFFAERPEGSVSTLKIQRTQQEDSAVYLCASSLASRGHYEQYFGPGTRLTVT.

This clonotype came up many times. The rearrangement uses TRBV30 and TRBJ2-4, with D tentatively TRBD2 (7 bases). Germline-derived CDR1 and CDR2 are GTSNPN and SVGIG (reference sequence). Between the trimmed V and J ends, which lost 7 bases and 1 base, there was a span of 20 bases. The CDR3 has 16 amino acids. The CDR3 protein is CAYGTKGVGAKNIQYF. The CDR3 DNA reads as TGTGCCTACGGGACTAAGGGGGTCGGGGCCAAAAACATTCAGTACTTC.

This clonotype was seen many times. The CDR3 DNA reads TGCGCCAGCAGCTTGAGGGACAGGACCCAAGAGACCCAGTACTTC. The encoded protein is CASSLRDRTQETQYF. The chain employs TRBV5-1 and TRBJ2-5; 8 nucleotides agree with TRBD1. The V gene's germline CDR1 is SGHRS and CDR2 YFSETQ. Germline trimming cut 1 base from V and 1 base from J; bases unmatched to any gene: 3. The CDR3 extends over 15 amino acids.

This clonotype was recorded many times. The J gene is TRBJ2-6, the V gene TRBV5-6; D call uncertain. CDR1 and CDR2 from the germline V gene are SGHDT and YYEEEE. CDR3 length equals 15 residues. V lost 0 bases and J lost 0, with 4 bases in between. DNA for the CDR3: TGTGCCAGCAGCTTGGGACTCTCTGGGGCCAACGTCCTGACTTTC. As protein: CASSLGLSGANVLTF. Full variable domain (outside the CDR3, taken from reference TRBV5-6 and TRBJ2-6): DAGVTQSPTHLIKTRGQQVTLRCSPKSGHDTVSWYQQALGQGPQFIFQYYEEEERQRGNFPDRFSGHQFPNYSSELNVNALLLGDSALYLCASSLGLSGANVLTFGAGSRLTVL.

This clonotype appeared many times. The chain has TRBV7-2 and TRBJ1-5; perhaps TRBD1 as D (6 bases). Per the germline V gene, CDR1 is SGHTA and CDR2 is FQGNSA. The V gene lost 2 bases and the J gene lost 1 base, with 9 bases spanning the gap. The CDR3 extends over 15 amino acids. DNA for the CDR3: TGTGCCAGCAGCTTAACAGGGCTCAGCAATCAGCCCCAGCATTTT. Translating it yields CASSLTGLSNQPQHF.

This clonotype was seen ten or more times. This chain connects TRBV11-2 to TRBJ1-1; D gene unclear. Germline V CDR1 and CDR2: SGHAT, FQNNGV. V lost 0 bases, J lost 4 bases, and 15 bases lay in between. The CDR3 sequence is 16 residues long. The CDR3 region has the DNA TGTGCCAGCAGCTTAGAATTCGGCAGGCGGAGCACTGAAGCTTTCTTT. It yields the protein CASSLEFGRRSTEAFF.

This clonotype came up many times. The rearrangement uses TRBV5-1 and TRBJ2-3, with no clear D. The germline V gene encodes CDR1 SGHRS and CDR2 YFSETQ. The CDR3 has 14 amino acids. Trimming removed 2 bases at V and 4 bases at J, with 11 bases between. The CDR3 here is CASSLSTGADTQYF. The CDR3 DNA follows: TGCGCCAGCAGCTTATCGACTGGGGCAGATACGCAGTATTTT.

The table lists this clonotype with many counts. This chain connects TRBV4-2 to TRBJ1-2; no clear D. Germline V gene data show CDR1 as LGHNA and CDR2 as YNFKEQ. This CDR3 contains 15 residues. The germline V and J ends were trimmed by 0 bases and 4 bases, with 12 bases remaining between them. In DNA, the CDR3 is TGTGCCAGCAGCCAAGACCACAGTAGTAGCTATGGCTACACCTTC. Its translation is CASSQDHSSSYGYTF.

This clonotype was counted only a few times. The CDR3 region is CASSDTGTSGGGWYNEQFF. CDR3 coding DNA: TGTGCCAGCAGCGATACCGGGACTAGCGGGGGGGGGTGGTACAATGAGCAGTTCTTC. This sequence joins TRBV5-6 and TRBJ2-1; TRBD2 matches at 16 bases. CDR3 length: 19 residues. Germline CDR1 reads SGHDT; CDR2 reads YYEEEE. V was clipped by 4 bases and J by 4 bases; unmatched bases: 11.

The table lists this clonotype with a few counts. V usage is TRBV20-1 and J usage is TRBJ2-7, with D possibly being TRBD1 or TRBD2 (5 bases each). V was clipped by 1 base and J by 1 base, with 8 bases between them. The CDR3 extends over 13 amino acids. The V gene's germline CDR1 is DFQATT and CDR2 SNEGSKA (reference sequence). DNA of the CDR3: TGCAGTGCTAGAGGGGACCTATCCTACGAGCAGTACTTC. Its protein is CSARGDLSYEQYF.